Listed below are T cell receptor beta chains from one sample, sequenced in a study of cytomegalovirus exposure and HLA in healthy donors. Libraries were prepared by immunoSEQ multiplex PCR; TCRdb keeps only in-frame clonotypes and omits some of them. This table has 84,000 or so clones, approximately 56% appearing once. Sequencing was done on a sample of PBMCs. The receptors were sampled from a woman aged 30 to 39 in good health and CMV-seropositive. Each CDR3 is given with its conserved first and last residue. D genes are given only for firm matches. Size is stated for part of the rows, as once, few or many counts, or as a class when the clone is expanded.

clone size,V gene,D gene,J gene,CDR3 DNA,CDR3 protein
-,TRBV5-3,TRBD2,TRBJ2-3,TGTGCCAGAAGCTTGGACCGATCTAGCTTTCGGGGGGACACAGATACGCAGTATTTT,CARSLDRSSFRGDTDTQYF
few,TRBV7-2,-,TRBJ1-6,TGTGCCAGCAGCTTAGTTACGCGGACAAGTAATTCACCCCTCCACTTT,CASSLVTRTSNSPLHF
once,TRBV4-2,TRBD2,TRBJ2-1,TGTGCCAGCAGCCTGATCGGGGGGGCAAAGAATGAGCAGTTCTTC,CASSLIGGAKNEQFF
-,TRBV2,-,TRBJ2-7,TGTGCCAGCAGTGAATGGCCGAACGAGCAGTACTTC,CASSEWPNEQYF
-,TRBV6-6,TRBD1,TRBJ1-4,TGTGCCAGCAGTTACGGGACAGGGGGTGAAAAACTGTTTTTT,CASSYGTGGEKLFF
-,TRBV5-1,TRBD1,TRBJ2-3,TGCGCCAGCAGCTTGGGACAGGGGGTAAATACGCAGTATTTT,CASSLGQGVNTQYF
-,TRBV18,TRBD1,TRBJ2-1,TGTGCCAGCTCATCCGGGACAGGGTACAATGAGCAGTTCTTC,CASSSGTGYNEQFF
-,TRBV2,TRBD1,TRBJ2-2,TGTGCCAGCAGTGGGGGGACAGGGGGCACCGGGGAGCTGTTTTTT,CASSGGTGGTGELFF
-,TRBV6-5,-,TRBJ1-2,TGTGCCAGCAGTTACTCCGTGGTGGGGCTCTATGGCTACACCTTC,CASSYSVVGLYGYTF
once,TRBV7-2,-,TRBJ2-5,TGTGCCAGCAGCGGCAAATGGAGGAGCGGACCTCAAGAGACCCAGTACTTC,CASSGKWRSGPQETQYF
-,TRBV6-1,-,TRBJ1-6,TGTGCCGGAGGACAGTACTATAATTCACCCCTCCACTTT,CAGGQYYNSPLHF